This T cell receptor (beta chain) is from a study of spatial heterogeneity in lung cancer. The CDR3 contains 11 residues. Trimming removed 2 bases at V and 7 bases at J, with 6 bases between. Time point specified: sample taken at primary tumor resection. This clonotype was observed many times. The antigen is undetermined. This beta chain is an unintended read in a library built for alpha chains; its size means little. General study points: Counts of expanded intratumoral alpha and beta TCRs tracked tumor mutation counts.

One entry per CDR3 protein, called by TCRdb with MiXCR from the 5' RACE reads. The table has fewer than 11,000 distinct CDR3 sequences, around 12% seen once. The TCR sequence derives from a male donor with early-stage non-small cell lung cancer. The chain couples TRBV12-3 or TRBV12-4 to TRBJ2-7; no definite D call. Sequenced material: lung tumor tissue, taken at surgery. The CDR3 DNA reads TGTGCCAGCAGTTTACGATCGGAGCAGTACTTC. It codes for CASSLRSEQYF.